The clone carrying this T cell receptor (beta chain) was detected once. Its antigen is unidentified. V gave up 3 bases and J gave up 3 bases; unmatched junction bases: 4. CDR1 and CDR2 from the germline V gene are LNHDA and SQIVND (reference sequence). The CDR3 covers 16 residues. This specimen belongs to a study of metastatic and nonmetastatic thyroid tumors. Study as a whole: Across blood and tumor or nodule tissue, repertoires from malignant and benign thyroid patients were compared with one another.

With MiXCR, TCRdb reprocessed the PCR reads. This repertoire shows approximately 17,000 clones, roughly 25% found once; its top ten account for about 9.4%. Study results and limitations: Malignant tumors reportedly showed significantly higher TCR beta diversity than benign nodules in both blood and tumor.

Each patient went into thyroid surgery without having received any treatment. The V and J genes are TRBV19 and TRBJ2-7; 14 bases fit TRBD2. Sequencing was performed on adjacent normal tissue. The sequence was obtained from a female donor with papillary thyroid cancer or a benign thyroid nodule (not recorded which). Some clones in this sample may be carry-over from other donors' samples. CDR3 sequence: CASSIGGLAGGYEQYF. DNA of the CDR3: TGTGCCAGTAGTATTGGTGGACTAGCGGGGGGCTACGAGCAGTACTTC.